These 2 T cell receptor beta chains share one sample of origin, sequenced in a study of T cell repertoires in cytomegalovirus infection. TCRdb reprocessed the reads with MiXCR, giving one entry per CDR3 protein. The table lists approximately 910,000 distinct CDR3 sequences, approximately 32% of them singletons. Their cognate antigens are unknown. The specimen was cultured CD8+ T cells from PBMCs, collected from culture after CMV antigen stimulation. All receptors derive from a human donor in good health (CMV status not recorded). Some clones in this sample may be carry-over from other donors' samples.

The sample holds a few counts of this clonotype. The chain combines TRBV19 with TRBJ1-1; possibly TRBD1 for D (6 bases). The CDR3 totals 15 residues. The ends were cut back, 3 bases at V and 0 bases at J, with 11 bases in the middle. Germline-derived CDR1 and CDR2 are LNHDA and SQIVND (reference sequence). In DNA form, the CDR3 reads TGTGCCAGTAGTATGGGGGGCACAGTGAACACTGAAGCTTTCTTT. Translation: CASSMGGTVNTEAFF. The variable domain in full, with the rest retrieved from reference TRBV19 and TRBJ1-1, is DGGITQSPKYLFRKEGQNVTLSCEQNLNHDAMYWYRQDPGQGLRLIYYSQIVNDFQKGDIAEGYSVSREKKESFPLTVTSAQKNPTAFYLCASSMGGTVNTEAFFGQGTRLTVV.

The chain links TRBV12-3 or TRBV12-4 to TRBJ2-1; 8 bases are a match to TRBD2. The CDR3 runs to 20 residues. The J segment lost 0 bases and the V segment lost 5 bases, leaving 18 bases of the junction unmatched. The CDR3 DNA is TGTGCCAGCAGTGGGGGTTTGGGCGGGGGGCTTGCGAGCTCCTACAATGAGCAGTTCTTC. As protein: CASSGGLGGGLASSYNEQFF.